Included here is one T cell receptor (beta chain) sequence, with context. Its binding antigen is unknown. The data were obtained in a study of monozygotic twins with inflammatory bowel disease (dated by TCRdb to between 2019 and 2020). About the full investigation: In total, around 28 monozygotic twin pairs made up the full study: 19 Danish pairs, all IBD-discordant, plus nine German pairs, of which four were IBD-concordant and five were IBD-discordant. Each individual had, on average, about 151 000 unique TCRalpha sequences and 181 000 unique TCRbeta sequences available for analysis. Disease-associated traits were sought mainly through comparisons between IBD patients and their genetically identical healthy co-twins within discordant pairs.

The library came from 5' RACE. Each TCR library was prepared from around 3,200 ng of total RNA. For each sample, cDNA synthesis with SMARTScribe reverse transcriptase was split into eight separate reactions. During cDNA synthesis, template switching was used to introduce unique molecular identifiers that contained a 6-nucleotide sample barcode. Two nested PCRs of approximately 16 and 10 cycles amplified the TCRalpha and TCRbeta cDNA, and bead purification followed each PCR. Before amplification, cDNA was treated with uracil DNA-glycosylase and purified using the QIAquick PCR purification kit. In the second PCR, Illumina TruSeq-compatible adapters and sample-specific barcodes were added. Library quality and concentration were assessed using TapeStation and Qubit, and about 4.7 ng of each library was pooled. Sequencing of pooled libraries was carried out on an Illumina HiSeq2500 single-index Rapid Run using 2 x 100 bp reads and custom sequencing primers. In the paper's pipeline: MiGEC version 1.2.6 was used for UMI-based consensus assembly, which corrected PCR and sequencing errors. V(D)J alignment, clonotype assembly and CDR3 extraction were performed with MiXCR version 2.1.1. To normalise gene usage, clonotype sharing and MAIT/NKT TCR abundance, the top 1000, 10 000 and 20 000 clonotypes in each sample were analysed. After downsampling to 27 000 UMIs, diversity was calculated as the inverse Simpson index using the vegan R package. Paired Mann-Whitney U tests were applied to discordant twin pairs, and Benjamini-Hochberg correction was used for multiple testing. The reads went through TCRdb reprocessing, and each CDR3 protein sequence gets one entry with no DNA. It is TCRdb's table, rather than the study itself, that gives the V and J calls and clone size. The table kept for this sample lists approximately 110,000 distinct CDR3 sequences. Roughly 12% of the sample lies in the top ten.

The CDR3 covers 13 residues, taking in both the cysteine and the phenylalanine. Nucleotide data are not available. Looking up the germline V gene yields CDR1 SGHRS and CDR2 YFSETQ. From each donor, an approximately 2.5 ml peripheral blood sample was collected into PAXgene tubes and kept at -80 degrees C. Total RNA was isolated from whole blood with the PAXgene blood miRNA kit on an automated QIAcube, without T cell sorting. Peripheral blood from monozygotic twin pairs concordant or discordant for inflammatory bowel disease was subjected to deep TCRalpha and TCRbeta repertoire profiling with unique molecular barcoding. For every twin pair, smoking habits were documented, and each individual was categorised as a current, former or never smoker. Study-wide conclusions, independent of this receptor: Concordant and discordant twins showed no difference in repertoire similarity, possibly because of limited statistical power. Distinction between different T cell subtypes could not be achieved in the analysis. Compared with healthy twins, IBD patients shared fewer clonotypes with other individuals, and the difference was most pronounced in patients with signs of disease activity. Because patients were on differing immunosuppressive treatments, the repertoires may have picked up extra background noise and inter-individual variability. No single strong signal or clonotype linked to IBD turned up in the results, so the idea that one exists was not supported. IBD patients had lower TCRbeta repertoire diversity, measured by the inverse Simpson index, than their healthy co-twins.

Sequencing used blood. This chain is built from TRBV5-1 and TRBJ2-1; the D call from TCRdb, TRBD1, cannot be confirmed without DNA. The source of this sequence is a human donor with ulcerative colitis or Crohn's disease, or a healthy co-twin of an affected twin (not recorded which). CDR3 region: CASAGTGKNEQFF.